This is a list of T cell receptor beta chains from one sample in a study of blood T cell repertoires in COVID-19. The data were produced by immunoSEQ multiplex PCR, yet TCRdb's version contains in-frame clones alone and is incomplete. The sample has under 15,000 clones, about three quarters seen once. Material: peripheral blood. The source of these receptors is a man aged 55 to 70 with COVID-19, enrolled during active disease. Each CDR3 is given with its conserved first and last residue. The D gene is left open where the match is weak. Rows may omit the clone size; those that give it use once, few, many or a size class.

cdr3_nt	cdr3_aa	clone_size	j_call	v_call	d_call
TGTGCCAGCAGTTATAGCGGGAAGGCCGGGGAGCTGTTTTTT	CASSYSGKAGELFF	-	TRBJ2-2	TRBV6-5	TRBD2
TGTGCCACCGGGACAGACAATCAGCCCCAGCATTTT	CATGTDNQPQHF	few	TRBJ1-5	TRBV24-1	TRBD1
TGTGCCAGCAGCCAAGTTTTGGGGACATACTATGGCTACACCTTC	CASSQVLGTYYGYTF	-	TRBJ1-2	TRBV3-1/TRBV3-2	-
-	CASSSSNTGELFF	-	TRBJ2-2	TRBV6-2/TRBV6-3	-
TGTGCCAGCAGCTGGACAGGGTCTGATTCCGGGGAGCTGTTTTTT	CASSWTGSDSGELFF	-	TRBJ2-2	TRBV5-5	TRBD1
TGTGCCAGCAGCTTAGCCCCGGACAATCTTAACACTGAAGCTTTCTTT	CASSLAPDNLNTEAFF	-	TRBJ1-1	TRBV7-6	-
TGTGCCAGCAGCCTTAGCGCAGATACGCAGTATTTT	CASSLSADTQYF	-	TRBJ2-3	TRBV5-4	-
TGTGCCAGCAGTTACTCGTACAGGGGAGATCAGCCCCAGCATTTT	CASSYSYRGDQPQHF	-	TRBJ1-5	TRBV6-5	TRBD1
TGTGCCAGCAGCCCGGGACTAGCGGACCGAAGGTACTCCTACAATGAGCAGTTCTTC	CASSPGLADRRYSYNEQFF	-	TRBJ2-1	TRBV7-2	TRBD2
TGTGCCAGTAGTATTTCCCGTTTGCTAGCGGGGGACACCGGGGAGCTGTTTTTT	CASSISRLLAGDTGELFF	few	TRBJ2-2	TRBV19	TRBD2
TGTGCCAGCAGTTACGTGGCCCAGGGGGCCGGAGATACGCAGTATTTT	CASSYVAQGAGDTQYF	few	TRBJ2-3	TRBV6-5	TRBD1
TGTGCCAGCAGCTTAGTGGGGACAGGGTACGGCTACACCTTC	CASSLVGTGYGYTF	-	TRBJ1-2	TRBV13	TRBD1
TGTGCCAGCAGTTACGACCCCGCGCGGGGCTACACCTTC	CASSYDPARGYTF	-	TRBJ1-2	TRBV6-5	-
TGTGCCACCAGCAGAGATAATCTAGCGGGGGCGAATGAGCAGTTCTTC	CATSRDNLAGANEQFF	few	TRBJ2-1	TRBV15	TRBD2
TGTGCCAGCAGTCGGACAGGGGAAAAACTGTTTTTT	CASSRTGEKLFF	-	TRBJ1-4	TRBV28	TRBD1
TGTGCCAGTAGTATAGATTTTTGGGCAGGGCGGATGAACACTGAAGCTTTCTTT	CASSIDFWAGRMNTEAFF	few	TRBJ1-1	TRBV19	-
TGTGCCAGCAGTCTTCTCACAGGGCCGGACACTGAAGCTTTCTTT	CASSLLTGPDTEAFF	-	TRBJ1-1	TRBV9	-
TGTGCCGTGAGGGTTGGAAACACCATATATTTT	CAVRVGNTIYF	-	TRBJ1-3	TRBV12-3/TRBV12-4	-
TGTGCCATCAGTGATATTGAGACAAGTGGAGGCGCAGATACGCAGTATTTT	CAISDIETSGGADTQYF	few	TRBJ2-3	TRBV10-3	-
TGTGCCAGCACATCGAGCGGGAAGCAGTTCTTC	CASTSSGKQFF	-	TRBJ2-1	TRBV27	TRBD2
TGTGCCAGCAGCTTAGAGGGACAAAGCTCTGGAAACACCATATATTTT	CASSLEGQSSGNTIYF	-	TRBJ1-3	TRBV7-8	-
TGTGCCAGCGATATTGGGGCATCCGGGGAGCTGTTTTTT	CASDIGASGELFF	-	TRBJ2-2	TRBV5-6	-
TGTGCCAGCAGCTTACTCTTAGGACTTTATAATTCACCCCTCCACTTT	CASSLLLGLYNSPLHF	-	TRBJ1-6	TRBV11-2	-
TGTGCCAGCAGCCCAACAGGGTTTGGCTACACCTTC	CASSPTGFGYTF	-	TRBJ1-2	TRBV7-9	-
TGTGCCAGCAGCGCCCGGGACAGCGATTATTCACCCCTCCACTTT	CASSARDSDYSPLHF	-	TRBJ1-6	TRBV7-8	TRBD1
TGTGCCATCAGTGAGCAACGGGACAGGGGGGCGGTAAAACTGTTTTTT	CAISEQRDRGAVKLFF	once	TRBJ1-4	TRBV10-3	TRBD1
TGCGCCAGCAGCCAAATCCCAGGTCAAGAGACCCAGTACTTC	CASSQIPGQETQYF	once	TRBJ2-5	TRBV4-1	-
TGTGCCAGTAGTTTTTTCCGGGACACCAGAGATACGCAGTATTTT	CASSFFRDTRDTQYF	-	TRBJ2-3	TRBV19	-
TGCGCCAGCAGTGAGATGGCGGGAGGGCATGGAGATACGCAGTATTTT	CASSEMAGGHGDTQYF	-	TRBJ2-3	TRBV10-2	TRBD2
TGTGCCACCAGTCGGGCGGGAGGGCCCGGTAGCAATGAGCAGTTCTTC	CATSRAGGPGSNEQFF	-	TRBJ2-1	TRBV24-1	TRBD2
TGTGCCAGCAGCCTCGACAGGGGAGAGACCCAGTACTTC	CASSLDRGETQYF	-	TRBJ2-5	TRBV7-8	TRBD1
TGTGCCTGGGACAGGGGCAACACCGGGGAGCTGTTTTTT	CAWDRGNTGELFF	-	TRBJ2-2	TRBV30	TRBD1
TGTGCCTCGGGACAGGGGGGGCTCTCTGGAAACACCATATATTTT	CASGQGGLSGNTIYF	-	TRBJ1-3	TRBV19	TRBD1
TGTGCCAGCTCAGTCGGTGACTATGGCTACACCTTC	CASSVGDYGYTF	-	TRBJ1-2	TRBV18	-
TGTGCCAGCAGCTTAGATCAGAACTACAATGAGCAGTTCTTC	CASSLDQNYNEQFF	-	TRBJ2-1	TRBV7-6	-
TGCGCCAGCAGCTTGGCCCCGGGAGAAGAGACCCAGTACTTC	CASSLAPGEETQYF	-	TRBJ2-5	TRBV5-1	-
TGTGCCAGCAGCCCAAATAGCAATCAGCCCCAGCATTTT	CASSPNSNQPQHF	-	TRBJ1-5	TRBV9	-
TGTGCCAGCAGCCGATGGGACAGGGAGAGTTATGAAAAACTGTTTTTT	CASSRWDRESYEKLFF	few	TRBJ1-4	TRBV7-9	TRBD1
TGTGCCAGCAGTTTTAGCCAGCTTTACAATGAGCAGTTCTTC	CASSFSQLYNEQFF	once	TRBJ2-1	TRBV6-5	-
TGCGCCAGCAGCCCCGGGGATACAGGGGGTGTTAGGGAGACCCAGTACTTC	CASSPGDTGGVRETQYF	-	TRBJ2-5	TRBV5-1	TRBD1
TGTGCCAGCAGCTTACAGGGGGCGAACACTGAAGCTTTCTTT	CASSLQGANTEAFF	medium-sized	TRBJ1-1	TRBV7-9	TRBD1
TGTGCCAGCTTGGGACAGTTTTTCTACGAGCAGTACTTC	CASLGQFFYEQYF	-	TRBJ2-7	TRBV2	TRBD1
TGCGCCAGCAGCCAAGATAGGACGGGGGGGAGGAATGAGCAGTTCTTC	CASSQDRTGGRNEQFF	-	TRBJ2-1	TRBV4-1	TRBD2
TGTGCCATCAGTGAGTCGGTCGGCGGGGTGCTGAATGAAAAACTGTTTTTT	CAISESVGGVLNEKLFF	-	TRBJ1-4	TRBV10-3	-
TGCGCCAGCAGCCAAGTCCTGACTCTAGCCAAAAACATTCAGTACTTC	CASSQVLTLAKNIQYF	-	TRBJ2-4	TRBV4-1	-
TGCAGCGTTGTCAAGCCAGGTCCCAGCTACTCCTACAATGAGCAGTTCTTC	CSVVKPGPSYSYNEQFF	-	TRBJ2-1	TRBV29-1	-
TGTGCCAGCAGCGCCGCAGGGGCCTATGGCTACACCTTC	CASSAAGAYGYTF	-	TRBJ1-2	TRBV5-6	-